These 12 T cell receptor beta chains share one sample of origin, sequenced in a study of Graves' ophthalmopathy and Graves' hyperthyroidism. Scientists amplified the TCR beta CDR3 regions from RNA transcripts. Second-round multiplex PCR came after first-round RT-PCR with HTBI primers. TCRdb used MiXCR to reprocess the multiplex PCR reads, holding one entry per CDR3 protein. The table has about 370,000 distinct CDR3 sequences, about a sixth seen once; the top ten hold roughly 2.6%. What was sequenced was peripheral blood. The origin of the receptors is an adult woman with stable Graves' hyperthyroidism.

This clonotype was counted at least ten times. The chain employs TRBV19 and TRBJ1-5; D is uncertain. The CDR3 loop spans 12 amino acids. Trimming took 3 bases from V and 4 from J, leaving 4 bases between them. Per germline, CDR1 LNHDA and CDR2 SQIVND (reference sequence). DNA of the CDR3: TGTGCCAGTAGTATGGGTAATCAGCCCCAGCATTTT. Its translation: CASSMGNQPQHF.

A word on this clonotype: A read error may explain this, as a much larger clone is one base away. The gene calls are TRBV28 and TRBJ2-2; possible D gene TRBD2, 6 bases. The CDR3 runs 16 residues. Per the germline V gene, CDR1 is MDHEN and CDR2 is SYDVKM. The CDR3, as DNA: TGTGCCAGCAGTTTTCTTAGCGGCGGTCGCACCGAGGAGCTGTTTTTT. Translating gives CASSFLSGGRTEELFF. The full variable domain, completed using reference TRBV28 and TRBJ2-2, is DVKVTQSSRYLVKRTGEKVFLECVQDMDHENMFWYRQDPGLGLRLIYFSYDVKMKEKGDIPEGYSVSREKKERFSLILESASTNQTSMYLCASSFLSGGRTEELFFGEGSRLTVL.

This chain links TRBV27 with TRBJ2-5; possible D gene TRBD2, 6 bases. The V and J ends lost 4 bases and 5 bases respectively, with 23 bases between them. In germline, CDR1 is MNHEY, CDR2 SMNVEV (reference sequence). The CDR3 has 17 residues. In nucleotides, the CDR3 is TGTGCCAGCAGTTCGAGAACCGGGACTTACACGAGGGAGACCCAGTACTTC. Translated: CASSSRTGTYTRETQYF.

The CDR3 DNA is TGCGCCAGTCGAGCGGGAGCGGAGGAGACCCAGTACTTC. Residues: CASRAGAEETQYF. The gene calls are TRBV5-1 and TRBJ2-5; 8 bases align to TRBD2. Germline assignment: CDR1 SGHRS and CDR2 YFSETQ. With 8 bases clipped from V and 5 bases from J, the junction kept 8 bases outside the gene matches. The CDR3 runs 13 residues.

This clonotype has at least ten counts. The genes are TRBV6-2 or TRBV6-3 and TRBJ2-7; 8 nucleotides line up with TRBD1. The CDR3 runs to 13 residues. V shed 4 bases and J 5 bases; nucleotides not matched to a gene: 4. Germline CDR1 MNHEY, CDR2 SVGEGT. This chain's CDR3 is CASSWAGGDEQYF. The CDR3, as DNA: TGTGCCAGCAGTTGGGCAGGGGGCGACGAGCAGTACTTC.

This clonotype was seen once. V is TRBV28 and J is TRBJ1-2, with D possibly being TRBD1 (6 bases). The CDR3 covers 12 residues. Germline values: CDR1 MDHEN, CDR2 SYDVKM. Trimming removed 2 bases at V and 8 bases at J, with 9 bases between. CDR3 coding DNA: TGTGCCAGCAGTTTAAGTCAGGGGGGCTACACCTTC. Its protein is CASSLSQGGYTF.

The chain recombines TRBV12-3 or TRBV12-4 with TRBJ1-2; tentatively, D is TRBD1 (5 bases). V lost 1 base and J 5 bases, leaving 11 bases between the germline ends. This CDR3 spans 14 amino acids. The CDR3 DNA reads TGTGCCAGCAGTTTAGGACGGGGGATTTATGGCTACACCTTC. Translating gives CASSLGRGIYGYTF.

This chain links TRBV28 with TRBJ1-1, with 7 bases fitting TRBD1. Germline V gene lookup returns CDR1 MDHEN and CDR2 SYDVKM. CDR3 length: 14 amino acids. V lost 2 bases and J lost 3; bases outside the gene matches: 3. The CDR3 DNA is TGTGCCAGCAGTTTAGGACAGGCGCACACTGAAGCTTTCTTT. This gives the protein CASSLGQAHTEAFF. The variable domain in full, completed from reference TRBV28 and TRBJ1-1, reads DVKVTQSSRYLVKRTGEKVFLECVQDMDHENMFWYRQDPGLGLRLIYFSYDVKMKEKGDIPEGYSVSREKKERFSLILESASTNQTSMYLCASSLGQAHTEAFFGQGTRLTVV.

This clonotype was picked up many times. The CDR3 DNA reads as TGTGCCAGCAGCTTGGCCGGGGACTACTATGGCTACACCTTC. Amino acid sequence: CASSLAGDYYGYTF. The chain links TRBV5-8 to TRBJ1-2; possibly TRBD1 for D (5 bases). This CDR3 spans 14 amino acids. Germline V gene lookup returns CDR1 SGHTS and CDR2 YDEGEE. Trimming left V 0 bases short and J 3 bases short, with 9 bases between.

In this sample, this clonotype turned up many times. This rearrangement joins TRBV3-1 to TRBJ2-7; TRBD2 is a possible D gene (5 bases). The germline CDR1 and CDR2 sequences are LGHDT and YNNKEL (reference sequence). V was clipped by 8 bases and J by 0 bases, with 8 bases between them. The CDR3 is 12 residues long. In DNA, the CDR3 is TGTGCCAGCGGAGGTACCTCCTACGAGCAGTACTTC. This sequence encodes CASGGTSYEQYF.

The chain recombines TRBV30 with TRBJ1-2, with D unclear. The CDR3 contains 12 residues. The ends were cut back, 0 bases at V and 4 bases at J, with 6 bases in the middle. The germline V gene has CDR1 GTSNPN and CDR2 SVGIG (reference sequence). The CDR3 DNA sequence: TGTGCCTGGAGTGTAGGACTCTATGGCTACACCTTC. Its protein product is CAWSVGLYGYTF. The full variable domain, in which reference TRBV30 and TRBJ1-2 provide the parts outside the CDR3, is SQTIHQWPATLVQPVGSPLSLECTVEGTSNPNLYWYRQAAGRGLQLLFYSVGIGQISSEVPQNLSASRPQDRQFILSSKKLLLSDSGFYLCAWSVGLYGYTFGSGTRLTVV.

This clonotype was observed many times. A much more abundant neighbour one base away suggests this may be a read error. The V and J genes are TRBV28 and TRBJ2-7; TRBD1 matches at 10 bases. With 8 bases clipped from V and 2 bases from J, the junction kept 6 bases outside the gene matches. This CDR3 has 14 amino acids. Germline-derived CDR1 and CDR2 are MDHEN and SYDVKM. The CDR3 reads CASHRTGGPYEQYF. The CDR3 bases are TGTGCCAGCCATAGGACAGGGGGACCCTACGAGCAGTACTTC.